The rows below give T cell receptor beta chains drawn from one sample of a study of blood T cell repertoires in COVID-19. Sequencing was performed with immunoSEQ multiplex PCR; in TCRdb, only in-frame clones are kept and a portion is missing. The sample includes roughly 220,000 clones, 84% of them seen just once. The sequenced sample consisted of PBMCs or T cells enriched from blood (not recorded which). Every receptor here comes from a woman in her thirties or forties who had recovered from COVID-19. Both conserved end residues are part of each CDR3. Fields, in order: V gene, clone size, J gene, D gene, CDR3 DNA, CDR3 protein. The D gene is left open where the match is weak. Rows give clone size only sometimes, using once, few, many, or a class for an expanded clone.

TRBV30	once	TRBJ2-5	.	TGTGCCTGGAGATCGTACATCCAAGAGACCCAGTACTTC	CAWRSYIQETQYF
TRBV10-3	.	TRBJ1-5	.	TGTGCCATCAGTGAGTCGGAGGGGAGGAAGCCCCAGCATTTT	CAISESEGRKPQHF
TRBV7-9	few	TRBJ2-1	TRBD1	TGTGCCAGCAGCACTAACTCCGGGACAGGGAGAGGAGTTGAGCAGTTCTTC	CASSTNSGTGRGVEQFF
TRBV2	.	TRBJ2-2	TRBD2	TGTGCCAGCATATCTAGCGGGACCGGGGAGCTGTTTTTT	CASISSGTGELFF
TRBV12-3/TRBV12-4	.	TRBJ2-5	.	TGTGCCAGCAGTGCGGGCCCCCGCCAGTACTTC	CASSAGPRQYF
TRBV28	.	TRBJ1-5	.	TGTGCCAGCAAGGGAGGAGCCGGTCAGCCCCAGCATTTT	CASKGGAGQPQHF
TRBV19	.	TRBJ1-2	.	TGTGCCAGTAGTGAGGCCAACTATGGCTACACCTTC	CASSEANYGYTF
TRBV2	.	TRBJ2-3	TRBD2	TGTGCCAGCAGAGAGCGGGAGGGTCCAGATACGCAGTATTTT	CASREREGPDTQYF
TRBV5-1	.	TRBJ2-3	TRBD2	TGCGCCAGCAGGAGGCGGGAGGAACGGGCAGATACGCAGTATTTT	CASRRREERADTQYF
TRBV7-2	.	TRBJ2-7	TRBD2	TGTGCCAGCAGCTTAGTCTCAGCGGGAGAGTACGAGCAGTACTTC	CASSLVSAGEYEQYF
TRBV29-1	once	TRBJ2-3	TRBD2	TGCAGCGTTGAAGGTTGGAGACTAGCGTCCACAGATACGCAGTATTTT	CSVEGWRLASTDTQYF
TRBV19	once	TRBJ1-4	TRBD1	TGTGCCAGTAGCAAGGGACAGGTTCGTGAAAAACTGTTTTTT	CASSKGQVREKLFF
TRBV2	.	TRBJ2-1	.	TGTGCCAGCTCCTTAGAGTCCTACAATGAGCAGTTCTTC	CASSLESYNEQFF
TRBV7-9	.	TRBJ1-1	.	TGTGCCAGCAGCACATTGCTGAACACTGAAGCTTTCTTT	CASSTLLNTEAFF
TRBV5-6	.	TRBJ2-1	.	TGTGCCAGCAGCCCGATGACAGTGCCCTACAATGAGCAGTTCTTC	CASSPMTVPYNEQFF
TRBV5-1	once	TRBJ1-1	.	TGCGCCAGCAGCTTGGGCAGGGAGGCGGCTTTCTTT	CASSLGREAAFF
TRBV6-5	once	TRBJ2-1	TRBD2	TGTGCCAGCAGTCACGGACTAGCACTTGAGCAGTTCTTC	CASSHGLALEQFF
TRBV7-9	.	TRBJ2-3	TRBD2	TGTGCCAGCAGCTTCCCCAGGACTAGCGGGAGATGGCAGTATTTT	CASSFPRTSGRWQYF
TRBV19	.	TRBJ1-4	TRBD1	TGTGCCAGTACTCGGACAGGGGTAGGTGAAAAACTGTTTTTT	CASTRTGVGEKLFF
TRBV6-5	.	TRBJ1-2	.	TGTGCCAGCAGCGTAAGAGGACTAACCCCTCGGGGCTACACCTTC	CASSVRGLTPRGYTF
TRBV28	.	TRBJ2-5	TRBD1	TGTGCCAGCGGAAGGGGACAGGGCTTGGAGACCCAGTACTTC	CASGRGQGLETQYF
TRBV2	few	TRBJ2-2	.	TGTGCCAGCAGGCTTGGGACAACCGGGGAGCTGTTTTTT	CASRLGTTGELFF
TRBV3-1/TRBV3-2	.	TRBJ2-5	.	TGTGCCAGCAGCAAGGGGTCGCAGACGGAGACCCAGTACTTC	CASSKGSQTETQYF
TRBV5-6	.	TRBJ1-6	.	TGTGCCAGCAGCTTGGTAGCGGGGGTGGTCGGTAATTCACCCCTCCACTTT	CASSLVAGVVGNSPLHF
TRBV4-1	.	TRBJ1-5	.	TGCGCCAGCAGGCTAACCATGACAGAAGGTCAGCCCCAGCATTTT	CASRLTMTEGQPQHF
TRBV28	.	TRBJ2-7	TRBD1	TGTGCCAGCAGCTATCCGACAGGGACCTACGAGCAGTACTTC	CASSYPTGTYEQYF
TRBV28	.	TRBJ2-3	.	TGTGCCAGCAGTTTGGGAATAGCGGCCACAGATACGCAGTATTTT	CASSLGIAATDTQYF
TRBV6-5	once	TRBJ2-1	.	TGTGCCAGCAGTAGCGGCGAGATCTACAATGAGCAGTTCTTC	CASSSGEIYNEQFF
TRBV28	once	TRBJ2-6	.	TGTGCCAGCAGGGTGGGGGGAAGTTTTGGGGCCAACGTCCTGACTTTC	CASRVGGSFGANVLTF
TRBV19	.	TRBJ1-3	.	TGTGCCAGTAGTATGGCAGTCTCTGGAAACACCATATATTTT	CASSMAVSGNTIYF
TRBV15	.	TRBJ2-7	.	TGTGCCACCAGCAGAGATTTGGCGGAAACTCCCTACGAGCAGTACTTC	CATSRDLAETPYEQYF
TRBV28	.	TRBJ1-2	TRBD1	TGTGCCAGCAGGATCCCGACAGGGATGTTCACCTTC	CASRIPTGMFTF
TRBV27	.	TRBJ2-3	.	TGTGCCAGCAGTTCCCTGTTGCGGGCGGCGGGGACAGATACGCAGTATTTT	CASSSLLRAAGTDTQYF
TRBV24-1	.	TRBJ2-5	.	TGTGCCACCAGTGATTTTTCTGGCGGAGCCTTCGGAGAGACCCAGTACTTC	CATSDFSGGAFGETQYF
TRBV6-4	.	TRBJ2-1	TRBD2	TGTGCCAGCAGTGTCACTAGCGGGAGAGGCAATGAGCAGTTCTTC	CASSVTSGRGNEQFF
TRBV11-2	.	TRBJ2-5	TRBD1	TGTGCCAGCAGCTTAGAATGGGGCAGGGGGAACCAAGAGACCCAGTACTTC	CASSLEWGRGNQETQYF
TRBV30	few	TRBJ1-1	.	TGTGCCTGGAGTGCCCCAGACCGGGGGAACACTGAAGCTTTCTTT	CAWSAPDRGNTEAFF
TRBV11-2	.	TRBJ2-7	.	TGTGCCAGCAGCCCTACCTCAGGGGTCCCTTACGAGCAGTACTTC	CASSPTSGVPYEQYF
TRBV11-2	.	TRBJ2-7	.	TGTGCCAGCAGCTTAGATTTTCGCTCAGGTAGCTACGAGCAGTACTTC	CASSLDFRSGSYEQYF
TRBV6-2/TRBV6-3	once	TRBJ2-7	.	TGTGCCAGCAGTTACCCCCCGCAGACCTACGAGCAGTACTTC	CASSYPPQTYEQYF
TRBV9	.	TRBJ1-5	TRBD1	TGTGCCAGCAGCTTACAGGGGGGAGATCAGCCCCAGCATTTT	CASSLQGGDQPQHF
TRBV19	.	TRBJ1-4	.	TGTGCCAGTACCCCCGCGTGGGGGGGTGATGAAAAACTGTTTTTT	CASTPAWGGDEKLFF
TRBV10-1	.	TRBJ1-1	.	TGCGCCAGCCGACAGGAGATGAACACTGAAGCTTTCTTT	CASRQEMNTEAFF
TRBV12-5	.	TRBJ2-3	.	TGTGCTAGTGCCTCGGGAGCCACGCAGTATTTT	CASASGATQYF
TRBV19	.	TRBJ2-1	.	TGTGCCAGTACCCCGCCCGGGACAATCTACAATGAGCAGTTCTTC	CASTPPGTIYNEQFF
TRBV9	.	TRBJ1-5	.	TGTGCCAGCAGCGTAGACGGGGAGGGCAATCAGCCCCAGCATTTT	CASSVDGEGNQPQHF
TRBV2	.	TRBJ2-7	TRBD2	TGTGCCAGCAGTGTAGATCTAGCGGGACTCTACGAGCAGTACTTC	CASSVDLAGLYEQYF
TRBV10-3	.	TRBJ1-6	.	TGTGCCACCCGGAGCAATAATTCACCCCTCCACTTT	CATRSNNSPLHF
TRBV7-2	few	TRBJ2-5	.	TGTGCCAGCACCCAAGGCGGGACTGGAAAAGAGACCCAGTACTTC	CASTQGGTGKETQYF
TRBV7-2	.	TRBJ2-1	.	TGTGCCAGCAGCTACCTAGTGTCAAACTACAATGAGCAGTTCTTC	CASSYLVSNYNEQFF
TRBV9	few	TRBJ2-1	TRBD1	TGTGCCAGCAGCGTGGGGACAGGGAGAGGCAATGAGCAGTTCTTC	CASSVGTGRGNEQFF
TRBV6-5	.	TRBJ1-2	.	TGTGCCAGCAGTTACTCGGGGGAGGGGTCTTATGGCTACACCTTC	CASSYSGEGSYGYTF
TRBV15	.	TRBJ2-7	.	TGTGCCACCAGCAGAGATGGCCCGAGGAACGAGCAGTACTTC	CATSRDGPRNEQYF
TRBV30	few	TRBJ1-1	.	TGTGCCTGGACGGGTCGGGGGTCGGAGCGAGCTTTCTTT	CAWTGRGSERAFF
TRBV24-1	.	TRBJ1-2	.	TGTGCCACCTCGGGGTTCGGGGGCTACACCTTC	CATSGFGGYTF
TRBV24-1	once	TRBJ1-2	.	TGTGCCACCAGTGATTTTAGACAGGCCTATGGCTACACCTTC	CATSDFRQAYGYTF
TRBV6-5	.	TRBJ1-3	.	TGTGCCAGCAGAGACTCGGGGGACTCTGGAAACACCATATATTTT	CASRDSGDSGNTIYF
TRBV11-2	.	TRBJ2-3	TRBD2	TGTGCCAGCAGCTTAGATGGGGCTAGCGGACCATACACAGATACGCAGTATTTT	CASSLDGASGPYTDTQYF